These 3 T cell receptor beta chains were sequenced from one sample in a study of somatic mutations in cytotoxic T cells in rheumatoid arthritis. The protocol was immunoSEQ multiplex PCR, while the TCRdb copy is restricted to in-frame clones and leaves out a portion. The sample includes 15,000 or so clones, about four fifths seen only once; the top ten take about 20%. The sample consisted of CD8+ T cells sorted from blood. These receptors all stem from an adult with rheumatoid arthritis.

The V and J genes are TRBV12-5 and TRBJ2-7; D is unresolved. This CDR3 spans 14 amino acids. V lost 0 bases and J 3 bases, leaving 9 bases between the germline ends. Germline CDR1 is LGHNT and CDR2 is FRNRAP. The DNA of the CDR3 is TGTGCTAGTGGTTTGGTATCATCGAGCTACGAGCAGTACTTC. Protein: CASGLVSSSYEQYF.

The chain recombines TRBV27 with TRBJ2-1, with 10 bases fitting TRBD2. CDR1 and CDR2 from the germline V gene are MNHEY and SMNVEV (reference sequence). V dropped 0 bases and J dropped 4; count of bases not matched to a gene: 6. The CDR3 loop spans 17 amino acids. The CDR3 loop is CASSLSLGTSAYNEQFF. DNA for the CDR3: TGTGCCAGCAGTTTATCTCTTGGGACTAGCGCGTACAATGAGCAGTTCTTC.

The V gene is TRBV4-1, the J gene TRBJ2-5; tentatively, D is TRBD2 (5 bases). Trimming left V 1 base short and J 6 bases short, with 6 bases between. This CDR3 has 12 residues. Per germline, CDR1 MGHRA and CDR2 YSYEKL. This chain's CDR3 is CASSQGEKTQYF. The CDR3 region has the DNA TGCGCCAGCAGCCAAGGGGAGAAGACCCAGTACTTC.